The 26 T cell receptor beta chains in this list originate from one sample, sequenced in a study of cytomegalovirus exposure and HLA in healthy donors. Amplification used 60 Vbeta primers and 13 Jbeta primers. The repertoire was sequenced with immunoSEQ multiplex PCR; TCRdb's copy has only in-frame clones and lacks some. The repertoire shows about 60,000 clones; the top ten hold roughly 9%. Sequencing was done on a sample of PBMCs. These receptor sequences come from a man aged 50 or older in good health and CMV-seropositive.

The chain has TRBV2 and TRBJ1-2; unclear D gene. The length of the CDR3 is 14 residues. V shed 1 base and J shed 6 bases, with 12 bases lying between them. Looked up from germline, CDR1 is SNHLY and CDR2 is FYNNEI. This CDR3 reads CASSEDRVADGYTF. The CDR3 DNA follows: TGTGCCAGCAGTGAAGATAGGGTAGCGGATGGCTACACCTTC.

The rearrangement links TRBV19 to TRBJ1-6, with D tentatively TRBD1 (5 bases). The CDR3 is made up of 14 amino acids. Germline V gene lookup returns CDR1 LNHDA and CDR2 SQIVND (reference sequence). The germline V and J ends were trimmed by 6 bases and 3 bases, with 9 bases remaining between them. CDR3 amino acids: CASRPTVYNSPLHF. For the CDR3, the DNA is TGTGCCAGTAGACCGACAGTCTATAATTCACCCCTCCACTTT.

The CDR3 sequence: CASSLGSPLHF. In DNA form, the CDR3 reads TGTGCCAGCAGCCTCGGTTCACCCCTCCACTTT. The chain joins TRBV5-5 to TRBJ1-6; D unresolved. Trimming left V 4 bases short and J 9 bases short, with 5 bases between. This CDR3 region has 11 residues. Germline V lookup: CDR1 SGHKS, CDR2 YYEKEE (reference sequence).

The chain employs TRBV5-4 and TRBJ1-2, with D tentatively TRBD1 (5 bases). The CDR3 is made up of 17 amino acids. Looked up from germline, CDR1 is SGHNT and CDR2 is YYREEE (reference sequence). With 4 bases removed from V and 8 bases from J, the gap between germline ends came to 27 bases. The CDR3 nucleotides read TGTGCCAGCAGCCCCTCGGGGACTGGGGCCTTGGGGAGAGGCTACACCTTC. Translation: CASSPSGTGALGRGYTF.

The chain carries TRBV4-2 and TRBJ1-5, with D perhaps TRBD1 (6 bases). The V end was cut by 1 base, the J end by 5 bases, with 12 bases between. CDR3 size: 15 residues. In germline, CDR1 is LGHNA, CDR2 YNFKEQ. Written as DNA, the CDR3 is TGTGCCAGCAGCCAAGTGGCTACAGGGTATCAGCCCCAGCATTTT. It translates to CASSQVATGYQPQHF.

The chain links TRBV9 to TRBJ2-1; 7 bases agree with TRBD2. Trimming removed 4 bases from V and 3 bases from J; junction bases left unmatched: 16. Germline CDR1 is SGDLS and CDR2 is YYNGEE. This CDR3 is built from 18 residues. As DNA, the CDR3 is TGTGCCAGCAGCCTCTCCCCGGGGAGGGAAAGGGGCTACAATGAGCAGTTCTTC. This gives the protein CASSLSPGRERGYNEQFF.

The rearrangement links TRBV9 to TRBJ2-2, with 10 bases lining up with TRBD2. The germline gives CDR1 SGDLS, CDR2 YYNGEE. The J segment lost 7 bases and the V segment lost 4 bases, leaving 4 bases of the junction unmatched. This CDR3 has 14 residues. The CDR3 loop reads CASSLSGGVGELFF. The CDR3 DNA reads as TGTGCCAGCAGCTTAAGCGGGGGGGTCGGGGAGCTGTTTTTT.

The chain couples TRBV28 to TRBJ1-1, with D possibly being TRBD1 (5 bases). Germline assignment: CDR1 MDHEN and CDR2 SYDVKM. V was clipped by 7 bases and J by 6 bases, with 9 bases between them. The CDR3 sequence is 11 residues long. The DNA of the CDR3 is TGTGCCAGCAAGGGGTGGGCTGAAGCTTTCTTT. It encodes CASKGWAEAFF.

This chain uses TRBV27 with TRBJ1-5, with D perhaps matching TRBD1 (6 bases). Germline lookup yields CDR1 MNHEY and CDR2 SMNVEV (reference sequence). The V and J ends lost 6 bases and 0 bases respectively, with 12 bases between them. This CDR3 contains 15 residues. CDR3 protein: CASSAQGNSNQPQHF. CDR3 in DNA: TGTGCCAGCAGCGCCCAGGGGAATAGCAATCAGCCCCAGCATTTT.

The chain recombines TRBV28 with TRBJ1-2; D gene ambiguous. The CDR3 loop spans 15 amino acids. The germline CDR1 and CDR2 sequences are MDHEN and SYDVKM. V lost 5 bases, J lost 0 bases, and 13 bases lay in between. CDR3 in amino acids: CASSLPARSNYGYTF. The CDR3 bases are TGTGCCAGCAGTCTACCCGCAAGATCTAACTATGGCTACACCTTC.

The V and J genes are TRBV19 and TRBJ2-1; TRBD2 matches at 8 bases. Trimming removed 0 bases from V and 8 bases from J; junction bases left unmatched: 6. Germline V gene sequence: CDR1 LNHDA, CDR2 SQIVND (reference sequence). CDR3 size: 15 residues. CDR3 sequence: CASSIEGGGSDEQFF. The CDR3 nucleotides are TGTGCCAGTAGTATAGAGGGCGGGGGGTCGGATGAGCAGTTCTTC.

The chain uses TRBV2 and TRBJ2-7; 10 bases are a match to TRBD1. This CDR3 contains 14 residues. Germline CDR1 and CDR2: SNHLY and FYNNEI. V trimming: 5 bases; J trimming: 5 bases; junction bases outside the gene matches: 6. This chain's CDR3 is CASSWGTGAHEQYF. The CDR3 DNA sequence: TGTGCCAGCAGTTGGGGGACAGGGGCACACGAGCAGTACTTC. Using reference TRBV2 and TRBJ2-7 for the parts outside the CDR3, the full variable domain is EPEVTQTPSHQVTQMGQEVILRCVPISNHLYFYWYRQILGQKVEFLVSFYNNEISEKSEIFDDQFSVERPDGSNFTLKIRSTKLEDSAMYFCASSWGTGAHEQYFGPGTRLTVT.

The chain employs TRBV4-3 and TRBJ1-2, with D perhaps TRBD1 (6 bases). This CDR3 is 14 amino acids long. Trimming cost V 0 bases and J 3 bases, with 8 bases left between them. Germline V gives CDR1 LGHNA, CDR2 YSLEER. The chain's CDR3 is CASSQDRGDYGYTF. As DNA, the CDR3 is TGCGCCAGCAGCCAAGACAGGGGAGACTATGGCTACACCTTC.

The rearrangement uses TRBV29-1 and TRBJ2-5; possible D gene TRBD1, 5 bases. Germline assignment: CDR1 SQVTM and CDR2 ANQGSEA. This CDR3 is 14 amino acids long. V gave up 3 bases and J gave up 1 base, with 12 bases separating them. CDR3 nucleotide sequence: TGCAGCGTTGAGGGGCGGTTGGGCCAAGAGACCCAGTACTTC. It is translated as CSVEGRLGQETQYF.

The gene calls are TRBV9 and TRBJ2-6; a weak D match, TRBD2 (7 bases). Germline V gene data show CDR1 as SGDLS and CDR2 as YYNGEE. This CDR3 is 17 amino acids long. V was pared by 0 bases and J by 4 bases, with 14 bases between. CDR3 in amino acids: CASSVAGEGVGANVLTF. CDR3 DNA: TGTGCCAGCAGCGTAGCAGGGGAGGGGGTAGGGGCCAACGTCCTGACTTTC.

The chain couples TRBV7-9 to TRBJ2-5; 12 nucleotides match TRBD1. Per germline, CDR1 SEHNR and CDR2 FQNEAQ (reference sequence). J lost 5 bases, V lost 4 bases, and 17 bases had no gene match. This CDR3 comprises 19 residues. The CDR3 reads CASSSGQGASGSWKETQYF. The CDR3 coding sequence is TGTGCCAGCAGCTCGGGACAGGGGGCTAGCGGGAGTTGGAAGGAGACCCAGTACTTC. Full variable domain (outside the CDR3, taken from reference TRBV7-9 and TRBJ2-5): DTGVSQNPRHKITKRGQNVTFRCDPISEHNRLYWYRQTLGQGPEFLTYFQNEAQLEKSRLLSDRFSAERPKGSFSTLEIQRTEQGDSAMYLCASSSGQGASGSWKETQYFGPGTRLLVL.

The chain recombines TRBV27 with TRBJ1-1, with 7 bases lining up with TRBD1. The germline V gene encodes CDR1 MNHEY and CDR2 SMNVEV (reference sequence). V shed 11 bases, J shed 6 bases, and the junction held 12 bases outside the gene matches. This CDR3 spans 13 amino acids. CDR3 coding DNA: TGTGCCCTCGCCCCACGACAGGGCCCTGAAGCTTTCTTT. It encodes CALAPRQGPEAFF.

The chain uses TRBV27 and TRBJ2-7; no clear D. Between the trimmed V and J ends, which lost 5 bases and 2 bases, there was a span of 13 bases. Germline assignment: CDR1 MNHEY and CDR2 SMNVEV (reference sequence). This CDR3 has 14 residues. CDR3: CASSTLRLTYEQYF. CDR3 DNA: TGTGCCAGCAGTACCCTCCGACTTACCTACGAGCAGTACTTC.

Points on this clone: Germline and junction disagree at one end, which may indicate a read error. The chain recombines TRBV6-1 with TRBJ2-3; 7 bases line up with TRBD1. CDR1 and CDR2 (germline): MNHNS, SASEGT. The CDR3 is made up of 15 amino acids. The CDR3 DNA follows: TGTGCCAGCAGTTCCGGGGACAGACCCACAGATAAGCAGTATTTT. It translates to CASSSGDRPTDKQYF.

CDR3 protein: CASSYLDRASNQPQHF. The CDR3 DNA is TGTGCCAGCAGTTACCTGGACAGGGCAAGCAATCAGCCCCAGCATTTT. The rearrangement links TRBV6-6 to TRBJ1-5; 8 nucleotides align to TRBD1. CDR1 is MNHNY, CDR2 SVGAGI, per germline (reference sequence). The CDR3 spans 16 residues. V dropped 2 bases and J dropped 1; count of bases not matched to a gene: 4.

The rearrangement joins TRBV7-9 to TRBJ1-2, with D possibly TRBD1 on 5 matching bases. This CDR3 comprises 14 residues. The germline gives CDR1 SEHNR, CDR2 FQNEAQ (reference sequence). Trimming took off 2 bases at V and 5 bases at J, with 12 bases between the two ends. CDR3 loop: CASSLTATVYGYTF. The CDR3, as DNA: TGTGCCAGCAGCTTAACGGCGACAGTATATGGCTACACCTTC.

CDR3 sequence: CASSLVEQGLDIQYF. As DNA, the CDR3 is TGCGCCAGCAGCTTGGTAGAGCAGGGTTTAGACATTCAGTACTTC. The chain links TRBV5-1 to TRBJ2-4; tentatively, D is TRBD1 (5 bases). Per germline, CDR1 SGHRS and CDR2 YFSETQ. The CDR3 spans 15 residues. Trimming took 0 bases from V and 8 from J, leaving 15 bases between them.

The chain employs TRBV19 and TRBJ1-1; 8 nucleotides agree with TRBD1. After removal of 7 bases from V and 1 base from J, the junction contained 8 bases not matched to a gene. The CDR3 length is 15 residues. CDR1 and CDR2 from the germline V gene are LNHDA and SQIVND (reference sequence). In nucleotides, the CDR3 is TGTGCCAGTACGAATACCGGGACAGGGAACACTGAAGCTTTCTTT. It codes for CASTNTGTGNTEAFF.

The CDR3 nucleotides read TGTGCCTTGGACAGAGAAGATGGCTACACCTTC. It translates to CALDREDGYTF. V usage is TRBV30 and J usage is TRBJ1-2; TRBD1 is a possible D gene (6 bases). CDR1 is GTSNPN and CDR2 is SVGIG in the germline V gene (reference sequence). This CDR3 is 11 amino acids long. Trimming removed 7 bases from V and 6 bases from J, with 12 bases in between.

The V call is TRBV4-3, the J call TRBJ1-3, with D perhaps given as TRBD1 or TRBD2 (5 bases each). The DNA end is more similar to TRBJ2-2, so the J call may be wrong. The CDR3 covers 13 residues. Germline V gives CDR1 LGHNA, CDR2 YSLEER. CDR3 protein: CASSQERGGELFF. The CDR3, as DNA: TGCGCCAGCAGCCAAGAGAGGGGAGGGGAGCTGTTTTTT.

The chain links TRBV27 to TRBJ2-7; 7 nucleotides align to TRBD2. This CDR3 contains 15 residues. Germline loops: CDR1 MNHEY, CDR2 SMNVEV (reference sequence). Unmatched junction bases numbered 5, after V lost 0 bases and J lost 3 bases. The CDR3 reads CASSLSLAELYEQYF. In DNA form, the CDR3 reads TGTGCCAGCAGTTTATCCCTAGCGGAGCTCTACGAGCAGTACTTC.